These 28 T cell receptor beta chains came from one sample sequenced in a study of T-cell reconstitution after alpha-beta-depleted transplantation in children. TCRbeta library construction was performed incorporating unique molecular identifiers. Each CDR3 protein is one row after TCRdb ran MiXCR on the PCR reads. The sample consists of 700,000 or so distinct CDR3 sequences, around 13% of them appearing once. The specimen was PBMCs, collected before TCRalphabeta/CD19-depleted stem cell transplant. These receptor sequences come from a girl aged 2 to 10 with congenital amegakaryocytic thrombocytopenia, due to receive a stem cell transplant.

V and J are TRBV18 and TRBJ2-1; D may be TRBD1 (6 bases). Germline assignment: CDR1 KGHSH and CDR2 LQKENI. The CDR3 is 13 amino acids. Trimming left V 3 bases short and J 9 bases short, with 12 bases between. CDR3 protein: CASSPHSRGEQFF. The CDR3 DNA reads TGTGCCAGCTCACCCCATTCCAGGGGTGAGCAGTTCTTC.

This clonotype was picked up many times. This chain links TRBV5-1 with TRBJ2-7; 7 bases agree with TRBD1. This CDR3 spans 14 amino acids. CDR1 is SGHRS, CDR2 YFSETQ, per germline. The V and J ends lost 3 bases and 1 base, in that order; junction bases with no gene match: 4. In nucleotides, the CDR3 is TGCGCCAGCAGCTACAACAGGGGTTCCTACGAGCAGTACTTC. Its protein product is CASSYNRGSYEQYF.

This clonotype has just a few counts. This rearrangement joins TRBV20-1 to TRBJ2-1; D possibly corresponds to TRBD2 (5 bases). The V end lost 1 base, the J end lost 3 bases, and 10 bases lay between the germline ends. The CDR3 has 14 residues. The germline V gene has CDR1 DFQATT and CDR2 SNEGSKA (reference sequence). The CDR3 protein is CSARANRGYNEQFF. CDR3 bases: TGCAGTGCTAGAGCAAATCGGGGCTACAATGAGCAGTTCTTC.

This rearrangement joins TRBV29-1 to TRBJ2-5; 12 nucleotides align to TRBD2. J lost 2 bases, V lost 7 bases, and 8 bases had no gene match. CDR1 is SQVTM, CDR2 ANQGSEA, per germline. The CDR3 has 15 amino acids. The DNA of the CDR3 is TGCAGCGCTAGACTAGCGGGGGACCAGCAAGAGACCCAGTACTTC. The encoded protein is CSARLAGDQQETQYF.

This clonotype was observed a few times. V gene TRBV27 combines with J gene TRBJ1-5; D is ambiguous. Trimming removed 0 bases at V and 7 bases at J, with 13 bases between. The CDR3 sequence is 15 residues long. The germline CDR1 and CDR2 sequences are MNHEY and SMNVEV (reference sequence). The CDR3 DNA reads TGTGCCAGCAGTTTATCCATTGGCTCCAGCCAGCCCCAGCATTTT. This sequence encodes CASSLSIGSSQPQHF.

The sample holds many counts of this clonotype. The chain uses TRBV27 and TRBJ2-1; 7 bases are shared with TRBD2. Germline CDR1 is MNHEY and CDR2 is SMNVEV (reference sequence). This CDR3 has 16 amino acids. The trim removed 5 bases at V and 2 bases at J, leaving 9 bases unmatched. In DNA, the CDR3 is TGTGCCAGCAGTCCCCGGCTAGCGGAGGCCTACAATGAGCAGTTCTTC. Protein: CASSPRLAEAYNEQFF.

In its sample, this clonotype was seen many times. V usage is TRBV28 and J usage is TRBJ2-2; D not resolved. Looked up from germline, CDR1 is MDHEN and CDR2 is SYDVKM. The V end lost 4 bases, the J end lost 5 bases, and 11 bases lay between the germline ends. The length of the CDR3 is 14 residues. CDR3 coding DNA: TGTGCCAGCAGTTGGAGCCGAGGAACCGGGGAGCTGTTTTTT. Translated, it gives CASSWSRGTGELFF.

There are many counts of this clonotype. The chain is built from TRBV3-1 and TRBJ2-7; D call uncertain. V gave up 1 base and J gave up 2 bases, with 3 bases separating them. CDR1 LGHDT and CDR2 YNNKEL come from the germline V gene (reference sequence). The CDR3 covers 12 residues. The CDR3 protein is CASSQGPYEQYF. DNA for the CDR3: TGTGCCAGCAGCCAAGGACCCTACGAGCAGTACTTC.

This clonotype has only a few counts. This chain connects TRBV12-3 or TRBV12-4 to TRBJ1-3, with 7 positions matching TRBD1. The length of the CDR3 is 14 residues. Trimming took 7 bases from V and 9 from J; bases not matched to a gene: 12. The CDR3 bases are TGTGCCAGCAACCCGGACGGACAGGAAAGCACCATATATTTT. This encodes CASNPDGQESTIYF.

This clonotype was picked up many times. This chain links TRBV5-1 with TRBJ2-1, with 9 bases that match TRBD1. V lost 1 base, J lost 8 bases, and 10 bases stayed unmatched. The CDR3 length is 16 residues. The germline gives CDR1 SGHRS, CDR2 YFSETQ. The CDR3 here is CASSLFYGTGSDEQFF. CDR3 DNA: TGCGCCAGCAGCTTGTTTTACGGGACAGGGTCCGATGAGCAGTTCTTC.

The sample holds a few counts of this clonotype. The V and J genes are TRBV5-1 and TRBJ2-1, with TRBD2 matching 9 bases. The length of the CDR3 is 17 residues. J lost 0 bases, V lost 3 bases, and 7 bases had no gene match. Germline V gene data show CDR1 as SGHRS and CDR2 as YFSETQ. This CDR3 reads CASSSGLAPSSYNEQFF. For the CDR3, the DNA is TGCGCCAGCAGCTCCGGACTAGCGCCAAGCTCCTACAATGAGCAGTTCTTC.

This clonotype was detected many times. The chain recombines TRBV5-1 with TRBJ1-3; 8 positions match TRBD1. CDR3 length equals 15 residues. V shed 0 bases and J 1 base; nucleotides not matched to a gene: 0. From germline, CDR1 is SGHRS and CDR2 YFSETQ. CDR3 sequence (DNA): TGCGCCAGCAGCTTGGACAGGGGGTCTGGAAACACCATATATTTT. Protein: CASSLDRGSGNTIYF.

This clonotype was found many times. J is TRBJ2-6 and V is TRBV12-3 or TRBV12-4; D remains ambiguous. This CDR3 spans 15 amino acids. Deletions cut 5 bases from V and 0 bases from J, with 8 bases between. CDR3 nucleotides: TGTGCCAGCAGTCCACCTAACTCTGGGGCCAACGTCCTGACTTTC. Protein sequence: CASSPPNSGANVLTF.

This clonotype was seen repeatedly, ten times or more. The V call is TRBV24-1, the J call TRBJ2-1, with 9 positions matching TRBD1. The V gene end was trimmed by 4 bases and the J gene end by 4 bases; junction bases not matched to a gene: 4. Germline CDR1 KGHDR, CDR2 SFDVKD. The length of the CDR3 is 15 residues. CDR3 sequence reads: CATSEGQGIYNEQFF. In DNA form, the CDR3 reads TGTGCCACCAGTGAGGGACAGGGAATTTACAATGAGCAGTTCTTC.

In its sample, this clonotype was seen a few times. V gene TRBV6-4 combines with J gene TRBJ1-5; D might be TRBD1 (6 bases). The V end was cut by 2 bases, the J end by 0 bases, with 17 bases between. Germline CDR1 is MRHNA and CDR2 is SNTAGT. The CDR3 sequence is 18 residues long. CDR3 protein: CASSDGIGRGYSNQPQHF. CDR3 coding DNA: TGTGCCAGCAGTGACGGTATTGGAAGGGGGTATAGCAATCAGCCCCAGCATTTT.

The rearrangement links TRBV25-1 to TRBJ2-5, with D possibly TRBD1 on 5 matching bases. There are 17 residues in the CDR3. Germline CDR1 is MGHDK and CDR2 is SYGVNS. Between the trimmed V and J ends, which lost 2 bases and 4 bases, there was a span of 20 bases. CDR3 nucleotides: TGTGCCAGCAGTGAACCCGAAGGGGTGCGAGCTGGAGAGACCCAGTACTTC. Translating gives CASSEPEGVRAGETQYF.

The table lists this clonotype with many counts. J is TRBJ2-1 and V is TRBV6-2 or TRBV6-3; no clear D. Trimming removed 4 bases from V and 4 bases from J, with 11 bases in between. Germline-derived CDR1 and CDR2 are MNHEY and SVGEGT. This CDR3 is 14 amino acids long. The chain's CDR3 is CASSFEDTYNEQFF. The CDR3 DNA reads TGTGCCAGCAGTTTCGAAGACACATACAATGAGCAGTTCTTC.

This clonotype was seen at least ten times. The chain has TRBV29-1 and TRBJ2-7; tentative D call: TRBD2 (6 bases). From germline, CDR1 is SQVTM and CDR2 ANQGSEA. V dropped 5 bases and J dropped 5 bases, with 16 bases sitting between them. The CDR3 is made up of 13 amino acids. This CDR3 is CSVLRGNVNEQYF. CDR3 bases: TGCAGCGTTCTGCGCGGGAACGTCAACGAGCAGTACTTC.

This clonotype turned up a few times. V and J are TRBV5-1 and TRBJ1-2; D ambiguous. The CDR3 sequence is 14 residues long. CDR1 SGHRS and CDR2 YFSETQ come from the germline V gene. Trimming removed 6 bases at V and 7 bases at J, with 19 bases between. The CDR3 DNA is TGCGCCAGCACCTCTTCGGACCTACAGCCTGGCTACACCTTC. This codes for CASTSSDLQPGYTF.

This clonotype was seen repeatedly, ten times or more. This sequence joins TRBV5-1 and TRBJ1-1, with 8 bases that match TRBD1. Trimming took 1 base from V and 1 from J; bases not matched to a gene: 9. CDR1 and CDR2 (germline): SGHRS, YFSETQ. This CDR3 has 17 residues. CDR3 nucleotide sequence: TGCGCCAGCAGCTTGTACCGGACAGGGCGCACGAACACTGAAGCTTTCTTT. Amino acids: CASSLYRTGRTNTEAFF.

The gene calls are TRBV12-3 or TRBV12-4 and TRBJ1-1; D uncertain. Trimming removed 0 bases at V and 6 bases at J, with 14 bases between. The CDR3 consists of 15 residues. CDR3 sequence (DNA): TGTGCCAGCAGTTTAGCCACCGCGAGGAGGGCTGAAGCTTTCTTT. It translates to CASSLATARRAEAFF.

The CDR3 bases are TGTGCCAGCACCCAGACTCGTTCGTCCTACACCGGGGAGCTGTTTTTT. Translation: CASTQTRSSYTGELFF. V is TRBV12-3 or TRBV12-4 and J is TRBJ2-2; D gene uncertain. V lost 7 bases to trimming and J lost 3 bases, with 18 bases between them. CDR3 size: 16 residues.

This clonotype was seen ten or more times. The chain links TRBV7-6 to TRBJ2-3, with D possibly matching TRBD2 (5 bases). Germline CDR1 SGHVS, CDR2 FNYEAQ. CDR3 length equals 15 residues. Trimming stripped 5 bases from V and 2 bases from J, with 14 bases between. The CDR3 nucleotides are TGTGCCAGCAGCCCAGAGGGCGCGGCCACAGATACGCAGTATTTT. It is translated as CASSPEGAATDTQYF.

There are many counts of this clonotype. The V call is TRBV29-1, the J call TRBJ2-5; tentatively, D is TRBD2 (5 bases). The CDR3 length is 10 residues. Trimming took 7 bases from V and 11 from J, leaving 14 bases between them. Germline-derived CDR1 and CDR2 are SQVTM and ANQGSEA. This CDR3 reads CSAGEQVQYF. In DNA form, the CDR3 reads TGCAGCGCTGGGGAGCAGGTTCAGTACTTC.

This clonotype was seen repeatedly, ten times or more. In DNA form, the CDR3 reads TGTGCCAGCAAGGGACAGACCGGGGAGCTGTTTTTT. Amino acids: CASKGQTGELFF. This sequence joins TRBV12-3 or TRBV12-4 and TRBJ2-2; 7 bases map to TRBD1. After removal of 7 bases from V and 5 bases from J, the junction contained 1 base not matched to a gene. The CDR3 covers 12 residues.

J is TRBJ1-2 and V is TRBV7-9, with a possible D match to TRBD1 (5 bases). CDR3 length equals 14 residues. Trimming pared 5 bases from V and 5 bases from J, leaving 15 bases between. Germline V gives CDR1 SEHNR, CDR2 FQNEAQ (reference sequence). The CDR3 reads CASSQRQGRYGYTF. CDR3 nucleotide sequence: TGTGCCAGCAGCCAACGCCAGGGTAGATATGGCTACACCTTC.

This chain uses TRBV5-1 with TRBJ2-4, with a possible D match to TRBD2 (5 bases). This CDR3 region has 15 residues. Looked up from germline, CDR1 is SGHRS and CDR2 is YFSETQ. V was clipped by 4 bases and J by 8 bases, with 19 bases between them. CDR3 loop: CASSLGMLGRDIQYF. As DNA, the CDR3 is TGCGCCAGCAGCCTCGGAATGTTAGGGCGGGACATTCAGTACTTC.

The J gene is TRBJ2-3, the V gene TRBV20-1; no firm D call. The CDR3 spans 16 residues. Germline V gives CDR1 DFQATT, CDR2 SNEGSKA (reference sequence). The V end was cut by 0 bases, the J end by 1 base, with 14 bases between. The CDR3 here is CSARDFKLGGTDTQYF. CDR3 bases: TGCAGTGCTAGAGATTTTAAGCTAGGTGGCACAGATACGCAGTATTTT.